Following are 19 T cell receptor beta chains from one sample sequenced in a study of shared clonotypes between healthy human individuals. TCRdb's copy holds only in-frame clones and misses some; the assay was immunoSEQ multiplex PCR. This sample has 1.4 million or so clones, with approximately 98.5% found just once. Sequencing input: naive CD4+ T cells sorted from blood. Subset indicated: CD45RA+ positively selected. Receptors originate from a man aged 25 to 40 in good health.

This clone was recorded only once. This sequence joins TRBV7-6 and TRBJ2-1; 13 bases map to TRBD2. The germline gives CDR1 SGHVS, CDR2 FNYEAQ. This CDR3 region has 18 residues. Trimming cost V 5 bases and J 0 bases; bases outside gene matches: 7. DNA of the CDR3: TGTGCCAGCAGCCTCTGGACTAGCGGGAGTCTCTCCTACAATGAGCAGTTCTTC. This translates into CASSLWTSGSLSYNEQFF. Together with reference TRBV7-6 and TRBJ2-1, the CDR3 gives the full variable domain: GAGVSQSPRYKVTKRGQDVALRCDPISGHVSLYWYRQALGQGPEFLTYFNYEAQQDKSGLPNDRFSAERPEGSISTLTIQRTEQRDSAMYRCASSLWTSGSLSYNEQFFGPGTRLTVL.

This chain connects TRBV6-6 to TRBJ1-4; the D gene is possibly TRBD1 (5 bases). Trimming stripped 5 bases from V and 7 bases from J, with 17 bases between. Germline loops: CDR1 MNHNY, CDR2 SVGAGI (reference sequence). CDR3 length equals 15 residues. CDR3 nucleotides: TGTGCCAGCAGTCAAGAGGAGGGGCATTCTGAAAAACTGTTTTTT. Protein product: CASSQEEGHSEKLFF.

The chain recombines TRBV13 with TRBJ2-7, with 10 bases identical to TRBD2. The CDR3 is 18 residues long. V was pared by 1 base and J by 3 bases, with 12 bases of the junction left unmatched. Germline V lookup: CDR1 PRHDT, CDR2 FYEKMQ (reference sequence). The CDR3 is CASSLARAGTSVDYEQYF. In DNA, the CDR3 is TGTGCCAGCAGCTTAGCCAGGGCCGGGACTAGCGTTGACTACGAGCAGTACTTC. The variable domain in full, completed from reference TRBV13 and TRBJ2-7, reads AAGVIQSPRHLIKEKRETATLKCYPIPRHDTVYWYQQGPGQDPQFLISFYEKMQSDKGSIPDRFSAQQFSDYHSELNMSSLELGDSALYFCASSLARAGTSVDYEQYFGPGTRLTVT.

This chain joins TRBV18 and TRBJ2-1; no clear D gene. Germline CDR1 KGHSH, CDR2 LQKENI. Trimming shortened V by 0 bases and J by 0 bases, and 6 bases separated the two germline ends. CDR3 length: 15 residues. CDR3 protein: CASSPPLSSYNEQFF. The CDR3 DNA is TGTGCCAGCTCACCACCCCTGAGCTCCTACAATGAGCAGTTCTTC.

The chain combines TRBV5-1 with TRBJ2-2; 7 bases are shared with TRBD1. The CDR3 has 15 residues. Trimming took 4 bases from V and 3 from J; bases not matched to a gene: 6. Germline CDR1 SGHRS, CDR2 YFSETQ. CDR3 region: CASSQDREYTGELFF. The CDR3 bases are TGCGCCAGCAGCCAAGACAGGGAATACACCGGGGAGCTGTTTTTT.

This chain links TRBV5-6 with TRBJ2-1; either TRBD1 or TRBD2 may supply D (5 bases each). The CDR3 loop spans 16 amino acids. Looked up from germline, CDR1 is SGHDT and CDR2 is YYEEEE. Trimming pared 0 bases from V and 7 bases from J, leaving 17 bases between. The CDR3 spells CASSLDGAGSRNEQFF. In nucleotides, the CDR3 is TGTGCCAGCAGCTTGGATGGGGCAGGGAGTCGAAATGAGCAGTTCTTC.

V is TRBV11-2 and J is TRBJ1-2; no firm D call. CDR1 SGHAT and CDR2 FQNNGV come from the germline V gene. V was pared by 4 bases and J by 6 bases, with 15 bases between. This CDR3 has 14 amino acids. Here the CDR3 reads CASSSRIMVNGYTF. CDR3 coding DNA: TGTGCCAGCAGCTCTCGTATAATGGTCAATGGCTACACCTTC.

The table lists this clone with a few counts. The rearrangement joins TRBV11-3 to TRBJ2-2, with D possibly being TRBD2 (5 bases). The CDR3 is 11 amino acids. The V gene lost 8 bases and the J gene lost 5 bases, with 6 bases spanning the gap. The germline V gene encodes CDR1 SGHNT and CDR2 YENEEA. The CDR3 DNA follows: TGTGCCAGCCGGGGAACCGGGGAGCTGTTTTTT. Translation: CASRGTGELFF.

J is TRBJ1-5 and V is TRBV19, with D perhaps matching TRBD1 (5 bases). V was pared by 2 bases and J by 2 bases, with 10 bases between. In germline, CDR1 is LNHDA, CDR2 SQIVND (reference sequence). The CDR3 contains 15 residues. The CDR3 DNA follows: TGTGCCAGTAGTATAAGGGGACTGGGCAATCAGCCCCAGCATTTT. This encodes CASSIRGLGNQPQHF.

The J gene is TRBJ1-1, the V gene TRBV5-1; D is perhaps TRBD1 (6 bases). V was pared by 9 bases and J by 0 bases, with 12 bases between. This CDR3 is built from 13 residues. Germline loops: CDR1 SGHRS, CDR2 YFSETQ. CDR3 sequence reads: CATRGFMNTEAFF. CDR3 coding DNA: TGCGCCACCAGGGGATTCATGAACACTGAAGCTTTCTTT.

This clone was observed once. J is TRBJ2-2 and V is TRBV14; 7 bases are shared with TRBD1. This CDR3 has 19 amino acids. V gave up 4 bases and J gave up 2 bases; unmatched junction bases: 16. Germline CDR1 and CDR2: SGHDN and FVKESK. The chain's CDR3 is CASSPGTAVGPPNTGELFF. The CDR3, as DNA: TGTGCCAGCAGCCCGGGGACAGCCGTCGGGCCGCCAAACACCGGGGAGCTGTTTTTT.

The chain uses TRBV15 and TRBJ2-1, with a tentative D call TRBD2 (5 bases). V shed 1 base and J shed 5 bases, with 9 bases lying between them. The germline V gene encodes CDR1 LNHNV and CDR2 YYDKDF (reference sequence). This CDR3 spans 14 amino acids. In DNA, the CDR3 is TGTGCCACCAGCAGAGCGGGATCGAACAATGAGCAGTTCTTC. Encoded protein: CATSRAGSNNEQFF.

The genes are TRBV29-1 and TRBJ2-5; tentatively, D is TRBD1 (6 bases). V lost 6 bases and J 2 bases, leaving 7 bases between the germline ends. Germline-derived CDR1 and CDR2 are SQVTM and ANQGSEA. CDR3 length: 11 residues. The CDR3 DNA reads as TGCAGCGTCAGGGGTCAAGAGACCCAGTACTTC. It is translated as CSVRGQETQYF.

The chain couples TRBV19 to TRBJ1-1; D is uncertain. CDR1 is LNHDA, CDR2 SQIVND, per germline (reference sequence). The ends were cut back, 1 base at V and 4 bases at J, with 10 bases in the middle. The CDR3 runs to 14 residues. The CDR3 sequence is CASSIVSGPTEAFF. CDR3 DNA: TGTGCCAGTAGTATAGTGAGTGGTCCCACTGAAGCTTTCTTT.

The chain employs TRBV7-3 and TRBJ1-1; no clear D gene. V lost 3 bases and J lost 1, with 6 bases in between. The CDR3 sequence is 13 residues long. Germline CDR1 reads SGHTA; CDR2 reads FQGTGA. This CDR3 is CASSFQPNTEAFF. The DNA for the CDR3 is TGTGCCAGCAGCTTCCAGCCGAACACTGAAGCTTTCTTT. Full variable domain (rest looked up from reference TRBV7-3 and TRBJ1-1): GAGVSQTPSNKVTEKGKYVELRCDPISGHTALYWYRQSLGQGPEFLIYFQGTGAADDSGLPNDRFFAVRPEGSVSTLKIQRTERGDSAVYLCASSFQPNTEAFFGQGTRLTVV.

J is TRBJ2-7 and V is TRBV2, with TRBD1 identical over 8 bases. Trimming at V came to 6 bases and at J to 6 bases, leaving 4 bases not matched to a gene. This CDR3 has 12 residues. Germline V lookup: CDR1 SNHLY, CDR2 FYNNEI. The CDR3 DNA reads TGTGCCAGCAGCGGACAGGGCCGCGAGCAGTACTTC. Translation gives CASSGQGREQYF.

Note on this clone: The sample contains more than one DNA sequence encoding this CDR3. Written as DNA, the CDR3 is TGTGCCAGCAGCTTCCAGCTTTACGAGCAGTACTTC. It is translated as CASSFQLYEQYF. The gene calls are TRBV5-6 and TRBJ2-7; D unclear. Germline values: CDR1 SGHDT, CDR2 YYEEEE. The ends were cut back, 2 bases at V and 4 bases at J, with 7 bases in the middle. CDR3 size: 12 residues.

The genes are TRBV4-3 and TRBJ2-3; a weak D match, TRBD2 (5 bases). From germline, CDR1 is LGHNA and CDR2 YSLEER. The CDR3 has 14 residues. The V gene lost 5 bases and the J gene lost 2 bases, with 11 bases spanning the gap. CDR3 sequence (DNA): TGCGCCAGCAGCTCCAGCGGATACACAGATACGCAGTATTTT. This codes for CASSSSGYTDTQYF.

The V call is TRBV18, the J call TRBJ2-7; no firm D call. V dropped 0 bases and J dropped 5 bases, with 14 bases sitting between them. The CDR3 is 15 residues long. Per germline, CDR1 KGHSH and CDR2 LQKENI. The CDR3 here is CASSPPYSSEHEQYF. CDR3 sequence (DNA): TGTGCCAGCTCACCACCCTACAGTTCCGAGCACGAGCAGTACTTC.